Reported below is one T cell receptor (beta chain). This clonotype was counted many times. This clone's antigen is unknown. There are no base qualities to consult, and no much larger clone falls within one base. These data are taken from a study of T-cell reconstitution after alpha-beta-depleted transplantation in children (dated by TCRdb to about 2016). The study in broad terms: Using TCR repertoire profiling, the study followed T-cell immune reconstitution in a quantitative way in children after TCRalphabeta/CD19-depleted allogeneic hematopoietic cell transplantation.

The method behind the library was PCR. Sequenced on an Illumina HiSeq 2500. TCR library preparation used molecular barcoding, with unique molecular identifiers applied to normalize quantification of the TCRbeta repertoire. Clones were called with MiXCR by TCRdb after fastp trimmed the public reads at Q25, and only in-frame beta chains were retained. Every entry covers one CDR3 protein and lists the most common genes and DNA from its rows. The sample includes 260,000 or so distinct CDR3 sequences, with about 11% observed a single time. In total, the top ten clones hold over 2.5% of the sample. The germline V gene encodes CDR1 KGHDR and CDR2 SFDVKD. The CDR3 measures 16 amino acids from cysteine to phenylalanine. The read is trimmed to its CDR3 DNA, 48 bases read in frame from base 1. Trimming takes 0 bases from V and 1 base from J, and the germline ends sit 9 bases apart.

The input for sequencing was PBMCs from the stem cell graft donor, taken from the stem cell graft. This TCR was sampled from a human donor who donated a stem cell graft to a child with acute lymphoblastic leukemia. The chain couples TRBV24-1 to TRBJ2-1, with a tentative D gene TRBD2 over 6 matching bases. The CDR3 is CATSDLPGRSYNEQFF. DNA sequence: TGTGCCACCAGTGATTTGCCGGGGAGGTCCTACAATGAGCAGTTCTTC.